These 29 T cell receptor beta chains came from one sample sequenced in a study of tumor-infiltrating lymphocytes in primary liver carcinoma. Each 20-30 mg portion of unsorted bulk tissue served as the source for co-extraction of RNA and DNA. Total RNA (roughly 530 ng) served as template for TCR beta cDNA synthesis primed by a constant-region primer. Slightly modified ARM-PCR with three nested multiplex PCR rounds yielded TCR beta libraries. TRBV1-TRBV30 forward primers paired with a C-beta reverse primer were used in the first two PCR rounds, which ran approximately 10 cycles each. TCRdb recomputed calls from the multiplex PCR reads with MiXCR, one row per CDR3 protein. The top ten clones hold about a sixth of a sample with some 180,000 distinct CDR3 sequences, around 81% of them seen once. The sequenced sample was tumor tissue from primary liver carcinoma. Receptors were obtained from a man aged 35 to 55 with primary liver carcinoma and hepatitis B virus infection.

The V and J genes are TRBV2 and TRBJ2-4, with D perhaps TRBD2 (6 bases). Trimming pared 3 bases from V and 7 bases from J, leaving 13 bases between. Germline CDR1 and CDR2: SNHLY and FYNNEI. The CDR3 contains 14 residues. The CDR3 region has the DNA TGTGCCAGCAGTGATGATGGGGGGAGGAACATTCAGTACTTC. This codes for CASSDDGGRNIQYF.

The V gene is TRBV11-3, the J gene TRBJ1-5, with a tentative D call TRBD1 (5 bases). Germline V CDR1 and CDR2: SGHNT, YENEEA. The CDR3 spans 15 residues. V shed 0 bases and J shed 8 bases, with 14 bases lying between them. The CDR3 sequence is CASSLDLGVIKPQHF. DNA for the CDR3: TGTGCCAGCAGCTTAGATCTGGGGGTGATTAAGCCCCAGCATTTT.

Turning to this clonotype: The junction differs from germline at one of its ends, possibly a read error. The chain joins TRBV5-1 to TRBJ2-3, with 7 bases identical to TRBD2. CDR1 SGHRS and CDR2 YFSETQ come from the germline V gene. This CDR3 contains 16 residues. The CDR3 DNA reads as TGCGCCAGCAGCTTGCAAGCTAGCGGAATCACAGATACACAGTATTTT. As protein: CASSLQASGITDTQYF.

Points on this clonotype: A read error may account for a junction end that differs from germline. The chain links TRBV29-1 to TRBJ2-7; the D gene could be TRBD1 or TRBD2 (5 bases each). Germline V gene data show CDR1 as SQVTM and CDR2 as ANQGSEA. There are 16 residues in the CDR3. In DNA form, the CDR3 reads TGCAGCATTGAGGTGGGGGTAGGGGTCCTCTCCTACGAGCAGTATTTC. It is translated as CSIEVGVGVLSYEQYF.

A word on this clonotype: This CDR3 is missing its conserved last phenylalanine or tryptophan, likely due to a read error. This rearrangement joins TRBV11-1 to TRBJ2-3; D is tentatively TRBD1 or TRBD2 (5 bases each). The V gene's germline CDR1 is SGHAT and CDR2 FQDESV (reference sequence). This CDR3 has 15 amino acids. The CDR3 nucleotides are TGTGTCAGCAGTTTGCCCAGGGAGAGCACAGATACGCAGTATATT. Protein product: CVSSLPRESTDTQYI.

With regard to this clonotype: Since the CDR3 does not end with the conserved phenylalanine or tryptophan, this likely comes from a read error. The J gene is TRBJ1-4, the V gene TRBV11-2; D gene unclear. Trimming stripped 1 base from V and 8 bases from J, with 11 bases between. The CDR3 loop spans 14 amino acids. CDR1 is SGHAT, CDR2 FQNNGV, per germline. The CDR3 protein is CASSLGSSLEKLFC. CDR3 DNA: TGTGCCAGCAGCTTAGGAAGCAGTCTCGAAAAACTGTTTTGT.

Concerning this clonotype: A read error may explain this, as a much larger clone is one base away. V usage is TRBV10-3 and J usage is TRBJ1-2; 8 nucleotides match TRBD1. This CDR3 has 13 amino acids. Per germline, CDR1 ENHRY and CDR2 SYGVKD. V gave up 4 bases and J gave up 10 bases; unmatched junction bases: 8. As DNA, the CDR3 is TGTGCCATCAGTGGAACAGGGGGAGATGACTACACCTTC. It codes for CAISGTGGDDYTF.

This clonotype is labeled as medium-sized (0.01 to 0.1%). V is TRBV5-4 and J is TRBJ2-2; possible D gene TRBD1, 7 bases. V lost 4 bases to trimming and J lost 4 bases, with 17 bases between them. Germline lookup yields CDR1 SGHNT and CDR2 YYREEE (reference sequence). The CDR3 covers 16 residues. This CDR3 is CASSVAQGGGTGELFF. In DNA form, the CDR3 reads TGTGCCAGCAGCGTGGCCCAGGGGGGAGGCACCGGGGAGCTGTTTTTT.

A note on this clonotype: One end of the junction fails to match germline, which may point to a read error. This chain connects TRBV4-2 to TRBJ2-2, with TRBD2 matching 7 bases. Germline V CDR1 and CDR2: LGHNA, YNFKEQ. CDR3 size: 14 residues. The CDR3, as DNA: TGCGCCAGCAGCCAAGATCATGTGGGAGGGGAACTGTTTTTT. Its protein is CASSQDHVGGELFF.

This clonotype was detected ten times or more. The gene calls are TRBV5-1 and TRBJ1-4, with D perhaps matching TRBD1 (5 bases). Looked up from germline, CDR1 is SGHRS and CDR2 is YFSETQ. CDR3 length: 15 residues. Trimming cost V 4 bases and J 8 bases, with 18 bases left between them. CDR3: CASSVGTGRGEKLFF. The CDR3 bases are TGCGCCAGCAGCGTGGGGACGGGGCGAGGGGAAAAACTGTTTTTT.

Concerning this clonotype: One junction end disagrees with the germline gene, perhaps due to a read error. The chain has TRBV7-8 and TRBJ2-7; the D gene could be TRBD1 or TRBD2 (5 bases each). The CDR3 loop spans 15 amino acids. The germline V gene has CDR1 SGHVS and CDR2 FQNEAQ. CDR3 sequence reads: CASSLGPTVSYEQYF. The CDR3 DNA is TGTGCCAGTAGCTTGGGACCGACTGTCTCCTACGAGCAGTACTTC.

The genes are TRBV11-2 and TRBJ2-5, with D possibly being TRBD2 (6 bases). V was trimmed by 7 bases and J by 8 bases, leaving 32 bases between them. The CDR3 has 18 residues. From germline, CDR1 is SGHAT and CDR2 FQNNGV. CDR3 bases: TGTGCCAGCAACCCTAGCTCATTCCAGGGTACTGGGCGGGATACCCAGTACTTC. Residues: CASNPSSFQGTGRDTQYF.

This clonotype was observed a few times. An end of the junction does not agree with germline; a read error may underlie this. The V and J genes are TRBV6-5 and TRBJ2-7; maybe TRBD1 (6 bases). Germline CDR1 is MNHEY and CDR2 is SVGAGI. This CDR3 is 13 amino acids long. CDR3 residues: CTSTSHKGGEQYF. DNA of the CDR3: TGTACCAGCACGTCCCATAAAGGGGGCGAGCAGTACTTC.

Worth noting for this clonotype: Sequence at one end of the junction differs from germline and may be a read error. J is TRBJ2-4 and V is TRBV4-3; 7 bases match TRBD1. Germline V gene data show CDR1 as LGHNA and CDR2 as YSLEER. This CDR3 comprises 15 residues. In nucleotides, the CDR3 is TGCACCAGCAGCGTTGAGATAGGGGGCCATGGCATTCAGTACTTC. Amino acid sequence: CTSSVEIGGHGIQYF.

This clonotype was recorded only once. Germline and junction disagree at one end, which may indicate a read error. The V call is TRBV30, the J call TRBJ2-7; TRBD2 agrees at 8 bases. Germline values: CDR1 GTSNPN, CDR2 SVGIG (reference sequence). This CDR3 contains 17 residues. The CDR3 loop reads CAWSVIHAGGCYGEQYF. The CDR3 nucleotides read TGTGCATGGAGTGTAATACACGCGGGGGGCTGCTACGGCGAGCAGTACTTC.

On this clonotype itself: This may stem from a read error, because a much larger clone lies one nucleotide away. V usage is TRBV5-6 and J usage is TRBJ2-7; 8 bases line up with TRBD2. In germline, CDR1 is SGHDT, CDR2 YYEEEE. The CDR3 is made up of 14 amino acids. With V trimmed by 4 bases and J by 5 bases, 8 bases remained unmatched. The CDR3 spells CASSRTLAEDEQYF. The DNA for the CDR3 is TGTGCCAGCAGCCGAACACTAGCGGAAGACGAGCAGTACTTC.

This clonotype was seen a few times. V is TRBV29-1 and J is TRBJ2-5; the match to TRBD2 covers 12 bases. From germline, CDR1 is SQVTM and CDR2 ANQGSEA. This CDR3 has 16 residues. The chain's CDR3 is CSAYTAPGLAGETQYF. The CDR3 region has the DNA TGCAGTGCCTACACGGCTCCGGGACTAGCGGGAGAGACCCAGTACTTC.

This rearrangement joins TRBV6-6 to TRBJ2-5; TRBD1 aligns across 10 bases. V shed 7 bases and J 1 base; nucleotides not matched to a gene: 9. CDR3 length: 16 amino acids. Germline-derived CDR1 and CDR2 are MNHNY and SVGAGI (reference sequence). The CDR3 reads CASKIRDRGTQETQYF. CDR3 in DNA: TGTGCCAGCAAAATCCGGGACAGGGGTACCCAAGAGACCCAGTACTTC.

The chain recombines TRBV29-1 with TRBJ2-7; TRBD1 matches 7 bases. Germline V gene lookup returns CDR1 SQVTM and CDR2 ANQGSEA. The CDR3 is 13 residues long. In DNA form, the CDR3 reads TGCAATGTTGCCCTGACAGGGCTCCACGAGCAGTACTTC. Protein: CNVALTGLHEQYF.

This clonotype was recorded at least ten times. The J gene is TRBJ2-5, the V gene TRBV28; a possible D gene is TRBD2 (7 bases). The germline CDR1 and CDR2 sequences are MDHEN and SYDVKM. Deletions cut 7 bases from V and 4 bases from J, with 19 bases between. The CDR3 has 15 residues. The CDR3 coding sequence is TGTGCCAGCAAAAAGGGGGAGGGGAGGAGAGAGACCCAGTACTTC. Translated, it gives CASKKGEGRRETQYF.

The V gene is TRBV5-1, the J gene TRBJ2-7; the D gene is possibly TRBD1 (5 bases). Germline V gene lookup returns CDR1 SGHRS and CDR2 YFSETQ. The V end lost 6 bases, the J end lost 13 bases, and 29 bases lay between the germline ends. The CDR3 is 15 amino acids. CDR3 amino acids: CASTNLQGVLNDQYF. The CDR3 DNA reads as TGCGCCAGCACAAACCTCCAAGGGGTTTTGAACGATCAATACTTC.

Comments on this clonotype: The junction does not match germline at one end; this may be a read error. The chain employs TRBV6-6 and TRBJ2-7; D remains ambiguous. Germline V gives CDR1 MNHNY, CDR2 SVGAGI (reference sequence). This CDR3 is 11 amino acids long. CDR3 region: CVSTRAYEQYF. CDR3 in DNA: TGTGTCAGCACGAGAGCCTACGAGCAGTACTTC.

As concerns this clonotype: At one boundary the junction diverges from the germline segment, which might be a read error. V gene TRBV12-3 or TRBV12-4 combines with J gene TRBJ1-2, with 7 bases identical to TRBD1. The CDR3 sequence is 14 residues long. The DNA of the CDR3 is TGTGTCAGCAGTTTAGCCCCAGGGGGAAAGGGCTGCACCTTC. Amino acid sequence: CVSSLAPGGKGCTF.

This clonotype was recorded once. This rearrangement joins TRBV4-2 to TRBJ1-2, with TRBD1 matching 7 bases. The J segment lost 8 bases and the V segment lost 1 base, leaving 16 bases of the junction unmatched. CDR1 and CDR2 (germline): LGHNA, YNFKEQ. The CDR3 loop spans 17 amino acids. The CDR3 sequence: CASSQVWIGGAAKGYTF. The DNA for the CDR3 is TGTGCCAGCAGCCAAGTATGGATAGGGGGCGCAGCGAAGGGCTACACCTTC.

The count of this clonotype is one. Here the CDR3 omits its conserved ending phenylalanine or tryptophan, so a read error is the likely source. This chain uses TRBV7-8 with TRBJ1-2; TRBD1 matches 9 bases. The V gene's germline CDR1 is SGHVS and CDR2 FQNEAQ. The CDR3 is made up of 16 amino acids. CDR3 protein: CATSQNLGTGTYGYTL. Here the CDR3 DNA reads TGTGCCACCAGCCAAAACCTGGGGACAGGGACTTATGGCTACACCCTC.

This clonotype appeared a few times. This chain joins TRBV11-2 and TRBJ2-1, with D unresolved. The V end lost 9 bases, the J end lost 0 bases, and 18 bases lay between the germline ends. Per germline, CDR1 SGHAT and CDR2 FQNNGV. CDR3 length: 16 residues. CDR3 loop: CASSPLRLSSYNEQFF. The CDR3 nucleotides read TGTGCCAGTAGCCCTCTTCGGCTGAGCTCCTACAATGAGCAGTTCTTC.

Concerning this clonotype: The junction does not match germline at one end; this may be a read error. This chain uses TRBV11-3 with TRBJ2-1; D is perhaps TRBD2 (5 bases). CDR1 and CDR2 (germline): SGHNT, YENEEA. The CDR3 spans 14 residues. The CDR3 coding sequence is TGTGCCGGCAGCTTCACTAGTATTATAGATGAGCAGTTCTTC. Translated, it gives CAGSFTSIIDEQFF.

This chain joins TRBV11-2 and TRBJ2-3; TRBD2 matches 13 bases. Germline V gives CDR1 SGHAT, CDR2 FQNNGV. The CDR3 is made up of 16 amino acids. CDR3 residues: CVSSSPGLAGVDTQYF. CDR3 bases: TGTGTCAGTAGCTCCCCTGGACTAGCGGGAGTGGATACGCAGTATTTT.

Turning to this clonotype: One end of the junction varies from germline; a read error may be responsible. J is TRBJ1-1 and V is TRBV29-1, with D possibly TRBD1 on 5 matching bases. The CDR3 is 14 residues long. Per the germline V gene, CDR1 is SQVTM and CDR2 is ANQGSEA. The CDR3 loop reads CSVCPMGRNTESFF. Written as DNA, the CDR3 is TGCAGCGTGTGTCCCATGGGGCGTAACACTGAATCTTTCTTT. The whole variable domain, filled in from reference TRBV29-1 and TRBJ1-1, reads SAVISQKPSRDICQRGTSLTIQCQVDSQVTMMFWYRQQPGQSLTLIATANQGSEATYESGFVIDKFPISRPNLTFSTLTVSNMSPEDSSIYLCSVCPMGRNTESFFGQGTRLTVV.